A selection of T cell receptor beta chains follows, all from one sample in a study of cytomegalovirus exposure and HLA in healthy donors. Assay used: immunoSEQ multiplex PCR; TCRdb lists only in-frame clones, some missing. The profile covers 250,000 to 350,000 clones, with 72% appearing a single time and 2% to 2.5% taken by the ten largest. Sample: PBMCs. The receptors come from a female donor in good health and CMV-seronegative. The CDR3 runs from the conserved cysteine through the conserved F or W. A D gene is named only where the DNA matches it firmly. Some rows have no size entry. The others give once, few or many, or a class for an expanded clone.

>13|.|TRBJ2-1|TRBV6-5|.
TGTGCCACTACTCCCCGGAGAGCCAATGAGCAGTTCTTC
CATTPRRANEQFF
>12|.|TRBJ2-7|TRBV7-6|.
TGTGCCAGCGGGGACAACTCCTACGAGCAGTACTTC
CASGDNSYEQYF
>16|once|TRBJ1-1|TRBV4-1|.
TGCGCCAGCAGCCAAGAACTGGGGGCCCCCGAAACTGAAGCTTTCTTT
CASSQELGAPETEAFF
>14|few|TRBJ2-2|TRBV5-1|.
TGCGCCAGCCGCGGAATGGGCCGGGACGGGGAGCTGTTTTTT
CASRGMGRDGELFF
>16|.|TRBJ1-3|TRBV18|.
TGTGCCAGCTCGAACGTACAGGGACCGGGTGGAAACACCATATATTTT
CASSNVQGPGGNTIYF
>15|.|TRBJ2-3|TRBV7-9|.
TGTGCCAGCAGCTTAGCGCAGAGGGCGACAGATACGCAGTATTTT
CASSLAQRATDTQYF
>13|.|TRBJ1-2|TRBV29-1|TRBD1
TGCAGCGTCATCACAGGGGGCGGCTATGGCTACACCTTC
CSVITGGGYGYTF
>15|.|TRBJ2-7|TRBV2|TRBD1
TGTGCCAGCAGTGAAATGGGACAGGGATTCTACGAGCAGTACTTC
CASSEMGQGFYEQYF
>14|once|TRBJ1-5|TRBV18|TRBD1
TGTGCCAGCTCACCCGACAGGGTGGGTCAGCCCCAGCATTTT
CASSPDRVGQPQHF
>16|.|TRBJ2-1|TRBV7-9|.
TGTGCCAGCCAACAGATTCAGGCTCCGCTATACAATGAGCAGTTCTTC
CASQQIQAPLYNEQFF
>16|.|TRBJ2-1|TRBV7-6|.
TGTGCCAGCAGCTTTTCGGTCTTGTCCTCCTACAATGAGCAGTTCTTC
CASSFSVLSSYNEQFF
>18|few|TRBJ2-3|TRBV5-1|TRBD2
TGCGCCAGCAGCTTGGGGCTGACTAGCGGGAGGCCCACAGATACGCAGTATTTT
CASSLGLTSGRPTDTQYF
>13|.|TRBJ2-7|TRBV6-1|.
TGTGCCAGCAGCGACGGGACACCGTACGAGCAGTACTTC
CASSDGTPYEQYF
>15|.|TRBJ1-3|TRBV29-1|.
TGCAGCGTACAAAATGGGCCAGACTCTGGAAACACCATATATTTT
CSVQNGPDSGNTIYF
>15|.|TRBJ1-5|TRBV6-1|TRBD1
TGTGCCAGCACTGAGGGGACAGGGGGCTTTCAGCCCCAGCATTTT
CASTEGTGGFQPQHF
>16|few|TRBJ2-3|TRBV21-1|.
TGTGCCAGCAGCAAAGCCTCTTTGCGGGGGCCAGATACGCAGTATTTT
CASSKASLRGPDTQYF
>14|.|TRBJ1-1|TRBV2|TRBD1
TGTGCCAGCGACCTTAACAGGGGTATCACTGAAGCTTTCTTT
CASDLNRGITEAFF
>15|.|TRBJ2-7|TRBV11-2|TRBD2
TGTGCCAGCAGCTGGACTAGCGGGGTATCCTACGAGCAGTACTTC
CASSWTSGVSYEQYF